The entry below gives a single TCR beta chain sequence along with its context. Original analysis: Amplified reference gene primers provided the basis for estimating nucleated cell counts. Clones were read by immunoSEQ multiplex PCR, and TCRdb kept only the in-frame ones, dropping some. V, J and clone size reflect that table, while D and trimming were determined from the DNA. The sample contains under 250,000 clones, about 82% of which appear only once. The data were taken from a study of blood T cell repertoires in COVID-19. In the study overall: The origin of the acute and convalescent COVID-19 samples was the United States, Italy and Spain. In each case, the material was cDNA or gDNA derived from T cells, B-cell-depleted T cells, or PBMCs.

The CDR3 extends over 17 amino acids. The V end lost 3 bases, the J end lost 8 bases, and 20 bases lay between the germline ends. Germline CDR1 and CDR2: LGHDT and YNNKEL (reference sequence). The V call is TRBV3-1 (or the pseudogene TRBV3-2), the J call TRBJ1-6; weak D call: TRBD1 (6 bases). This clonotype was sampled from a woman older than 75 with COVID-19, enrolled during active disease. Sequences were obtained from peripheral blood. The CDR3, as DNA: TGTGCCAGCAGCCACCTCATACAGGGAGGGAGTCATTCACCCCTCCACTTT. Translation gives CASSHLIQGGSHSPLHF.